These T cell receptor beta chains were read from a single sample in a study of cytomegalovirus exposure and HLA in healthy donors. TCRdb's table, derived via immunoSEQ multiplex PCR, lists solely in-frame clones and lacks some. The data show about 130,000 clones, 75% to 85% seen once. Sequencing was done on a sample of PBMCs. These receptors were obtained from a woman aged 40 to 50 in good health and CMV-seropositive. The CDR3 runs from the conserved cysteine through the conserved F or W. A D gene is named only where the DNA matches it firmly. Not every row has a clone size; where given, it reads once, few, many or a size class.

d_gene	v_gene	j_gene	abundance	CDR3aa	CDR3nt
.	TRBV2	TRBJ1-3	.	CASSRGDGNTIYF	TGTGCCAGCAGTCGCGGGGATGGAAACACCATATATTTT
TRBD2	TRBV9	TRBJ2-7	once	CASSPGLAERSYEQYF	TGTGCCAGCAGCCCAGGACTAGCGGAACGCTCCTACGAGCAGTACTTC
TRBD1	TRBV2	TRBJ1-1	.	CASSARQGTATEAFF	TGTGCCAGCAGTGCCAGACAGGGGACGGCCACTGAAGCTTTCTTT
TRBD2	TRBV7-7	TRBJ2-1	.	CASSLAGGLYNEQFF	TGTGCTAGCAGCTTAGCGGGGGGGCTCTACAATGAGCAGTTCTTC
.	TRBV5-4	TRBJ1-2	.	CASSSGGGGYYGYTF	TGTGCCAGCAGCTCGGGTGGGGGCGGGTACTATGGCTACACCTTC
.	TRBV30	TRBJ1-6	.	CALGGDNSPLHF	TGTGCCTTAGGGGGGGATAATTCACCCCTCCACTTT
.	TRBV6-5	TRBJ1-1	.	CASSYSWRTTEAFF	TGTGCCAGCAGTTACTCGTGGAGGACCACTGAAGCTTTCTTT
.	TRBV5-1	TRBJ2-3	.	CASSSTTGGQAGDTQYF	TGCGCCAGCAGTTCCACGACGGGGGGACAGGCGGGAGATACGCAGTATTTT
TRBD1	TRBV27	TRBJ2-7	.	CASFSGQGSLCEQYF	TGTGCCAGCTTCTCGGGACAGGGGTCTTTATGCGAGCAGTACTTC
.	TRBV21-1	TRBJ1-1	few	CASSKARRTEAFF	TGTGCCAGCAGCAAAGCGCGGCGGACTGAAGCTTTCTTT
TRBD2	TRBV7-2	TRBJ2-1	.	CASSLLTAGGSYNEQFF	TGTGCCAGCAGCCTTTTGACCGCGGGGGGTTCCTACAATGAGCAGTTCTTC
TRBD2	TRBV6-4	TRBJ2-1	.	CASSDSKGYSLAGANEQFF	TGTGCCAGCAGTGACTCGAAAGGGTATAGCCTAGCGGGAGCCAATGAGCAGTTCTTC
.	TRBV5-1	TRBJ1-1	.	CASSLGINRAGNTEAFF	TGCGCCAGCAGCTTGGGTATTAACAGGGCGGGGAACACTGAAGCTTTCTTT
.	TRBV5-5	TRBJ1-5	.	CASSLAVVQGKVSNQPQHF	TGTGCCAGCAGCTTGGCCGTCGTGCAGGGGAAAGTTAGCAATCAGCCCCAGCATTTT
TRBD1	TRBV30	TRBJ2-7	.	CACLPGTGIYEQYF	TGTGCCTGCCTCCCAGGGACAGGGATCTACGAGCAGTACTTC
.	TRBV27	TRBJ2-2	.	CASSRQGGTGELFF	TGTGCCAGCAGCCGCCAGGGGGGAACCGGGGAGCTGTTTTTT
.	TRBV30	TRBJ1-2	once	CAWSVMGARSRGYTF	TGTGCCTGGAGTGTAATGGGGGCGCGGTCGAGGGGCTACACCTTC
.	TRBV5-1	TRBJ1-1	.	CASSYDRYTEAFF	TGCGCCAGCAGCTATGACAGGTACACTGAAGCTTTCTTT
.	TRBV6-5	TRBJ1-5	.	CASSYSKQNNQPQHF	TGTGCCAGCAGTTACTCGAAACAAAACAATCAGCCCCAGCATTTT
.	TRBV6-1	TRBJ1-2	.	CASTSSRGYGYGYTF	TGTGCCAGCACCTCCTCGCGGGGGTACGGCTATGGCTACACCTTC
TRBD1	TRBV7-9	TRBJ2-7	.	CASSPPGQFYEQYF	TGTGCCAGCAGCCCGCCGGGACAGTTTTACGAGCAGTACTTC
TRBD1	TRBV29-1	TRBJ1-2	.	CSARTGGIGGYTF	TGCAGCGCTAGGACAGGGGGCATCGGTGGCTACACCTTC
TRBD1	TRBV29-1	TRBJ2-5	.	CSVDKTGDETQYF	TGCAGCGTTGATAAGACAGGGGATGAGACCCAGTACTTC